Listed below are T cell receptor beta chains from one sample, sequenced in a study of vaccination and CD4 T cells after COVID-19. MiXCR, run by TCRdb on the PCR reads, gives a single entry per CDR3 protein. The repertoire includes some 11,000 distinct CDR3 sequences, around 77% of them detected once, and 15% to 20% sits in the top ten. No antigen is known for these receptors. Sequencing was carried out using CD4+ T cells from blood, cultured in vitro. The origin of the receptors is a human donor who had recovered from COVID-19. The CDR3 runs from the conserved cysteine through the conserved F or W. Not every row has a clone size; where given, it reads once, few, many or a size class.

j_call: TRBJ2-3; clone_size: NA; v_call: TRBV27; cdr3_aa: CASSLMQEVSTDTQYF
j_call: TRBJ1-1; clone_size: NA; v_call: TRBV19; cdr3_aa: CASSIRGSLRAEAFF
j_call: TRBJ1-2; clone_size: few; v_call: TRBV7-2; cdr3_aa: CASPGTGIGYTF
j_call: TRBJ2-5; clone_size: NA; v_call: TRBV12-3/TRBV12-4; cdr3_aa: CASSLRETQYF
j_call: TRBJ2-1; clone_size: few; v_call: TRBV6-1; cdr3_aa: CASRLDRGDNNEQFF
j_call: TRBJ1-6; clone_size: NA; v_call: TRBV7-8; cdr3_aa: CASSSGQSNSPLHF
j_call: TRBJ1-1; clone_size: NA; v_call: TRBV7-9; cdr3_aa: CASSQQGEEAEAFF
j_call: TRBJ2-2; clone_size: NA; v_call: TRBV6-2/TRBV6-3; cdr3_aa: CASTREIETGELFF
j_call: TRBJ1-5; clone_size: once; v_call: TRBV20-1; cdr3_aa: CSALQGANQPQHF
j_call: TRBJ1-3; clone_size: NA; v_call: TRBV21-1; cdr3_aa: CASRSATGAGNTIYF
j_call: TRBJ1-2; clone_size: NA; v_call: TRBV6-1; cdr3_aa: CASSVSGQGLGGYTF
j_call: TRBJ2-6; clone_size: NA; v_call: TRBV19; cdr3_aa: CASSIVIGGPGANVLTF
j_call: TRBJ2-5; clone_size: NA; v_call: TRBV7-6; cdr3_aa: CASLGGGETQYF
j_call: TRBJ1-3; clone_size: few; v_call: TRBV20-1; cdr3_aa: CSANSRSTGNTIYF
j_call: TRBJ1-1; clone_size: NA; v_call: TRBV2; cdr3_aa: CASTPRQLLNTEAFF
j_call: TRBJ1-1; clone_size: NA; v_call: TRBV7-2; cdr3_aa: CASSSDGYWDTEAFF
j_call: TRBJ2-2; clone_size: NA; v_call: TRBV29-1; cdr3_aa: CSVSETGVTGELFF
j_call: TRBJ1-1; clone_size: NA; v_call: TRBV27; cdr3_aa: CASSATRQTTEAFF
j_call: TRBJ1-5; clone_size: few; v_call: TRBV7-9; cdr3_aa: CASSLGAGSRHGAQHF
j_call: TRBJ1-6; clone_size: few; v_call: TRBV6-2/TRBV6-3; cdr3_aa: CASSYGHSPLHF
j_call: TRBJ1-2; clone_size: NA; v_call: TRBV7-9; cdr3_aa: CASSGGGQGSNYGYTF
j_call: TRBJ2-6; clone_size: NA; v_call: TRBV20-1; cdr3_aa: CSARAQGVGANVLTF
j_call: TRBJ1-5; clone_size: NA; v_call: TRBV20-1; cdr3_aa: CSAQITSLNQPQHF
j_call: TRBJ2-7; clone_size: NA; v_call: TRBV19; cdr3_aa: CASNTGDYEQYF
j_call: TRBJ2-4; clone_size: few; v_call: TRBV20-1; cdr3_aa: CSAEEGRQNNIQYF
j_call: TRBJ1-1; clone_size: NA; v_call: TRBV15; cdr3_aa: CATSRDGIQGSNTEAFF
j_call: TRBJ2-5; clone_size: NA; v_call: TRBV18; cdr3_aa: CASSGTGTQTQYF